This paragraph covers one T cell receptor (beta chain) sequence. The target of this receptor is not known. The input lacks base qualities; no much larger clone sits a single base away. Trimming removed 5 bases from V and 0 bases from J, leaving 17 bases between the germline ends. Taken from the germline V gene, the CDR1 and CDR2 loops are SGHVS and FQNEAQ. The CDR3, from cysteine to phenylalanine, totals 16 residues. Only the CDR3 region is kept as DNA, spanning 48 bases read in frame from base 1. Whole blood was collected in K2EDTA tubes by collaborating institutions according to the institutions' own protocols. For TCRbeta analysis, collaborator samples were shipped as frozen whole blood, as isolated PBMCs, or as DNA extracted from either sample type. The immunoSEQ Assay, a bias-controlled multiplex PCR, was used to amplify TCRbeta CDR3 regions from genomic DNA. The authors' analysis ran thus. The number of nucleated cells in each sample was estimated from the amplification of reference gene primers within the assay. To quantify the absolute abundance of each unique TCRbeta CDR3 rearrangement, sequence reads were collapsed and filtered. For each sample, productive Simpson clonality was calculated as the square root of Simpson's diversity index across productive rearrangements. As stored in TCRdb, this immuneACCESS dataset retains in-frame rearrangements with V and J assigned. A fraction of the clones does not appear; measured against another copy, unresolved V genes explain less than half of the discrepancy, and the remainder lacks a known reason. V, J and clone size were drawn from that table, and D and trimming were deduced from the DNA. The sample includes under 200,000 clones, with 82% observed a single time. The ten largest clones represent under 5.5% of the sample.

This sample was taken from a study of blood T cell repertoires in COVID-19 (dated by TCRdb to about 2020). At the level of the whole study: The collaborator samples originated in the United States, Italy and Spain and spanned the acute and convalescent phases of COVID-19. The prospective study material was composed of cDNA or gDNA derived from T cells, B-cell-depleted T cells, or PBMCs. Subjects who had been exposed to COVID-19, were actively infected with it, or had recovered from it provided the deeply sampled blood TCRbeta repertoires that made up the dataset. The repertoires were made available in a free public database intended to serve as a resource for research on the immune response to SARS-CoV-2. Samples came from the ongoing ImmuneRACE study (first 160 participants) plus 1,254 subjects from 6 global collaborators. The sample metadata nearly always contained a de-identified subject ID, COVID-19 status, age in years and sex. HLA class I and class II types, where available, came from metadata supplied by the sample provider rather than from assay-based typing.

Study-level results and caveats: How much clinical and demographic metadata was included differed by source and by participant, and the metadata was provided uncurated.

The rearranged chain carries TRBV7-8 and TRBJ2-7; a tentative D match to TRBD2 spans 6 bases. The sample consisted of peripheral blood. This TCR derives from a woman aged 25 to 39 with acute or convalescent COVID-19. The sequenced DNA is TGTGCCAGCAGCCCTCGAAGGGGACTGTTCTCCTACGAGCAGTACTTC. Its translation is CASSPRRGLFSYEQYF.